The 13 T cell receptor beta chains below all came from one sample that was sequenced in a study of T cell responses to AZD1222 COVID-19 vaccine. Profiled with immunoSEQ multiplex PCR; TCRdb holds only in-frame clones, not every one. The sample holds about 120,000 clones, around 90% seen once. Specimen: peripheral blood, collected on day 0 of MenACWY control vaccination. The receptors stem from an adult in good health.

The genes are TRBV19 and TRBJ2-1; 12 positions agree with TRBD1. Germline loops: CDR1 LNHDA, CDR2 SQIVND (reference sequence). The CDR3 is 15 residues long. Trimming removed 3 bases from V and 7 bases from J; junction bases left unmatched: 4. DNA for the CDR3: TGTGCCAGTAGTATCGGGACAGGGGGCAATAATGAGCAGTTCTTC. Protein sequence: CASSIGTGGNNEQFF.

This chain connects TRBV5-1 to TRBJ1-1; D call uncertain. The CDR3 is 15 amino acids. Trimming pared 0 bases from V and 1 base from J, leaving 10 bases between. From germline, CDR1 is SGHRS and CDR2 YFSETQ. The CDR3 spells CASSLVAGSNTEAFF. In nucleotides, the CDR3 is TGCGCCAGCAGCTTGGTTGCAGGTTCGAACACTGAAGCTTTCTTT.

The V call is TRBV10-3, the J call TRBJ2-3; D ambiguous. Germline values: CDR1 ENHRY, CDR2 SYGVKD. This CDR3 spans 13 amino acids. Between the trimmed V and J ends, which lost 2 bases and 0 bases, there was a span of 3 bases. The CDR3 here is CAISEVSTDTQYF. DNA for the CDR3: TGTGCCATCAGTGAGGTGAGCACAGATACGCAGTATTTT.

The chain has TRBV6-5 and TRBJ1-2; 9 nucleotides match TRBD1. V dropped 6 bases and J dropped 8; count of bases not matched to a gene: 4. CDR3 length: 12 amino acids. Germline assignment: CDR1 MNHEY and CDR2 SVGAGI. The DNA of the CDR3 is TGTGCCAGCAGGACAGGGGGGGTCGGCTACACCTTC. Translating it yields CASRTGGVGYTF.

V and J are TRBV19 and TRBJ2-5; D not certain. There are 13 residues in the CDR3. Germline CDR1 LNHDA, CDR2 SQIVND (reference sequence). V was pared by 5 bases and J by 5 bases, with 12 bases between. This CDR3 is CASSPVLGETQYF. Written as DNA, the CDR3 is TGTGCCAGTAGTCCGGTTTTGGGGGAGACCCAGTACTTC.

The count of this clone is one. CDR3 DNA: TGTGCCAGCAGCCAAGACCTACAGGGGACAGCCCGAAGCACCATATATTTT. This encodes CASSQDLQGTARSTIYF. The gene calls are TRBV4-2 and TRBJ1-3, with TRBD1 matching 7 bases. Germline V gives CDR1 LGHNA, CDR2 YNFKEQ. The CDR3 totals 17 residues. The junction had 14 bases not matched to a gene; V was cut back by 0 bases and J by 9 bases.

This chain links TRBV6-4 with TRBJ1-1; D remains ambiguous. The CDR3 spans 13 residues. The germline gives CDR1 MRHNA, CDR2 SNTAGT. V was pared by 3 bases and J by 1 base, with 6 bases between. CDR3 coding DNA: TGTGCCAGCAGTGAGACCGAGAACACTGAAGCTTTCTTT. Its protein is CASSETENTEAFF.

The rearrangement links TRBV13 to TRBJ2-1; D remains ambiguous. V was shortened by 2 bases and J by 8 bases, with 4 bases between the two germline ends. The CDR3 consists of 11 residues. From germline, CDR1 is PRHDT and CDR2 FYEKMQ (reference sequence). CDR3 DNA: TGTGCCAGCAGCTTATTAGATGAGCAGTTCTTC. Protein product: CASSLLDEQFF.

V and J are TRBV27 and TRBJ1-2; 8 nucleotides agree with TRBD1. Germline lookup yields CDR1 MNHEY and CDR2 SMNVEV (reference sequence). The V and J ends lost 6 bases and 5 bases, in that order; junction bases with no gene match: 11. This CDR3 spans 15 amino acids. CDR3 protein: CASRLRQGMGYGYTF. The CDR3 coding sequence is TGTGCCAGCAGACTGAGACAGGGGATGGGGTATGGCTACACCTTC.

CDR3 bases: TGTGCCAGCAGTTATGGGGGAACTGGAAACACCATATATTTT. This codes for CASSYGGTGNTIYF. The gene calls are TRBV6-5 and TRBJ1-3, with D maybe TRBD1 (5 bases). CDR1 MNHEY and CDR2 SVGAGI come from the germline V gene. V dropped 3 bases and J dropped 2 bases, with 8 bases sitting between them. This CDR3 region has 14 residues.

The chain carries TRBV6-5 and TRBJ2-7; 10 positions agree with TRBD2. V dropped 2 bases and J dropped 4; count of bases not matched to a gene: 5. CDR3 length: 15 amino acids. The germline CDR1 and CDR2 sequences are MNHEY and SVGAGI. CDR3 in amino acids: CASSYQREGRYEQYF. The CDR3 bases are TGTGCCAGCAGTTACCAGCGGGAGGGCCGGTACGAGCAGTACTTC.

The genes are TRBV6-5 and TRBJ1-2; no reliable D call. V lost 6 bases, J lost 5 bases, and 16 bases lay in between. Germline loops: CDR1 MNHEY, CDR2 SVGAGI. The CDR3 loop spans 14 amino acids. The CDR3 nucleotides read TGTGCCAGCAGACAGTATCCCCGCGATTATGGCTACACCTTC. It yields the protein CASRQYPRDYGYTF.

This sequence joins TRBV28 and TRBJ2-7; the match to TRBD1 covers 7 bases. The CDR3 has 14 residues. Germline V gene sequence: CDR1 MDHEN, CDR2 SYDVKM. The junction had 6 bases not matched to a gene; V was cut back by 7 bases and J by 0 bases. CDR3 DNA sequence: TGTGCCAGCACCAGGTGGACAGGCTCCTACGAGCAGTACTTC. Amino acids: CASTRWTGSYEQYF.